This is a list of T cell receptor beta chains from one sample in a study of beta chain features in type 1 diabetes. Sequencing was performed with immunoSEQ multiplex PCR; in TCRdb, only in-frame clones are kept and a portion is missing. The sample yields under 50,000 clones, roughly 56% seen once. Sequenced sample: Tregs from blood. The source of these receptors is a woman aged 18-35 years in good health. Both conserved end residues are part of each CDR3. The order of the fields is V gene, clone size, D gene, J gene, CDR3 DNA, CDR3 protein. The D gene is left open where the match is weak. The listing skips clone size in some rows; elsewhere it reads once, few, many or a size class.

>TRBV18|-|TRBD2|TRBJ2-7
TGTGCCAGCTCAAGGACTAGCGAAAACTACGAGCAGTACTTC
CASSRTSENYEQYF
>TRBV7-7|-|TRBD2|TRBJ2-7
TGTGCCAGCTCCGTCGGAGCGGGAGTTTACGAGCAGTACTTC
CASSVGAGVYEQYF
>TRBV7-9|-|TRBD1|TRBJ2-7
TGTGCCAGCAGCCCAAGGGACAGGGCCGCCGAGCAGTACTTC
CASSPRDRAAEQYF
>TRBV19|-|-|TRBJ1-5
TGTGCCAGTAAAAATGAGGTCGCGGGCAATCAGCCCCAGCATTTT
CASKNEVAGNQPQHF
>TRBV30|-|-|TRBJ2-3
TGTGCCATGAGGCCGTCGGGGGATACGCAGTATTTT
CAMRPSGDTQYF
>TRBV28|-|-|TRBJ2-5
TGTGCCAGCAGTTTAAATCGCAGGCCGACCCAAGAGACCCAGTACTTC
CASSLNRRPTQETQYF
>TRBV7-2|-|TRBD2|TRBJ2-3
TGTGCCAGCAGCCCCTTGGGACTAGCGGGAGTAACAGATACGCAGTATTTT
CASSPLGLAGVTDTQYF
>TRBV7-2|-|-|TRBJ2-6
TGTGCCAGCAGCCCCCAACATTATACTGGGGCCAACGTCCTGACTTTC
CASSPQHYTGANVLTF
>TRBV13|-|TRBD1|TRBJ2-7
TGTGCCAGCAGCGGACAGGGGGCCTCCTACGAGCAGTACTTC
CASSGQGASYEQYF
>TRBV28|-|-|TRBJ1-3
TGTGCCAGCAGAGAAGGGGGCTCTGGAAACACCATATATTTT
CASREGGSGNTIYF
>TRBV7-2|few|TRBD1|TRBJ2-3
TGTGCCAGCAGCCCGTCAGGACAGGGGCGAACCAGATATACGCAGTATTTT
CASSPSGQGRTRYTQYF
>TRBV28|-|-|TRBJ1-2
TGTGCCAGCAGTTTGGTGACAGCCGTTCACTATGGCTACACCTTC
CASSLVTAVHYGYTF
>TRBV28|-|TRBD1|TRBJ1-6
TGTGCCAGCAGTTTGGGGGGACAGTATAATTCACCCCTCCACTTT
CASSLGGQYNSPLHF
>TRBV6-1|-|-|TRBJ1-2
TGTGTCAGCAGTGATGGTGGGAGTATCTATGGCTACACCTTC
CVSSDGGSIYGYTF
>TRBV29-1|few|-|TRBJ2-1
TGCAGCGTTGAAGTCGGCGCCTTACGGAACTGGAGGAACAATGAGCAGTTCTTC
CSVEVGALRNWRNNEQFF
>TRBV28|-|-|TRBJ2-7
TGTGCCAGCAGTCGGGGGTTCTACGAGCAGTACTTC
CASSRGFYEQYF
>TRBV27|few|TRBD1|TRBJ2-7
TGTGCCAGCAGTTTATCCTATCGGACAGGGGTTCGCGAGCAGTACTTC
CASSLSYRTGVREQYF
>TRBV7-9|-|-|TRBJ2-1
TGTGCCTGCAAGAAGGGTGGAGGGTGGGAGGACTCCTACAATGAGCAGTTCTTC
CACKKGGGWEDSYNEQFF
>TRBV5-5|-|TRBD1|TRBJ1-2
TGTGCCAGCAGCTTACAGGGGGATGGCTACACCTTC
CASSLQGDGYTF
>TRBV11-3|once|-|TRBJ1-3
TGTGCCAGCAGCTTCCCCGGGGGGGGCTTGGAAGGAAACACCATATATTTT
CASSFPGGGLEGNTIYF
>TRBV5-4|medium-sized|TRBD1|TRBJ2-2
TGTGCCAGCAGCTTCCGGGACAGGAACACCGGGGAGCTGTTTTTT
CASSFRDRNTGELFF
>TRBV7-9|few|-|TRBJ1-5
TGTGCCAGGGACATGGGACAACCTTGGGGCAATCAGCCCCAGCATTTT
CARDMGQPWGNQPQHF
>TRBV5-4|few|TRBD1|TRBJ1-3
TGTGCCAGCAGCTTGGGTGTAGGGGGCGCGACGGGAAACACCATATATTTT
CASSLGVGGATGNTIYF
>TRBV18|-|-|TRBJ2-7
TGTGCCAGCTCACAGGACAGTTACGAGCAGTACTTC
CASSQDSYEQYF
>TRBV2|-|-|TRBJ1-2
TGTGCCAGCAGATCACCCACGGAGGGATCTAACTATGGCTACACCTTC
CASRSPTEGSNYGYTF
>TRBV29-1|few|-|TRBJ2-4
TGCAGCGTTGAATTGACAGTCCCCTCGGCCAAAAACATTCAGTACTTC
CSVELTVPSAKNIQYF
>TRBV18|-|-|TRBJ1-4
TGTGCCAGCTCACCGACAGTTTTGGTCGCCGGTCTTAATGAAAAACTGTTTTTT
CASSPTVLVAGLNEKLFF
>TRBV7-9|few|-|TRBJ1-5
TGTGCCAGCACCCGGGGTGGCGGTCAGCCCCAGCATTTT
CASTRGGGQPQHF
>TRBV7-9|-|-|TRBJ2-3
TGTGCCAGCAGCCTCCTAGGCACAGATACGCAGTATTTT
CASSLLGTDTQYF
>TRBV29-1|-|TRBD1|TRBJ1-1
TGCAGCGTTGTCGACAGGGCGAAAGCTTTCTTT
CSVVDRAKAFF
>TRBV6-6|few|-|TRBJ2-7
TGTGCCAGCAGTTCCGCCGGGAACGAGCAGTACTTC
CASSSAGNEQYF
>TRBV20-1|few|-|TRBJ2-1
TGCAGTGCTAGGTTGGCGGCAGAGCAGTTCTTC
CSARLAAEQFF
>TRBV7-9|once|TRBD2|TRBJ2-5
TGTGCCAGCAGCTCGCACACTAGCGGACAAGAGACCCAGTACTTC
CASSSHTSGQETQYF
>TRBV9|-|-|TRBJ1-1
TGTGCCAGCAGCGTAGAATTAAACACTGAAGCTTTCTTT
CASSVELNTEAFF
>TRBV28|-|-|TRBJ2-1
TGTGCCAGCAGCACGACGACGGCGGGATCCGCTGGTGAGCAGTTCTTC
CASSTTTAGSAGEQFF
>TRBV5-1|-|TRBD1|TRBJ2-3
TGCGCCAGCAGGACAGGGGGCACAGATACGCAGTATTTT
CASRTGGTDTQYF
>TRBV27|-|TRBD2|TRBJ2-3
TGTGCCACCAGAGGGGGACTAGGCACAGATACGCAGTATTTT
CATRGGLGTDTQYF
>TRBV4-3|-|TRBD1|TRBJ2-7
TGCGCCAGCAGTCTCGACGGGACAGGGGGCTACGAGCAGTACTTC
CASSLDGTGGYEQYF
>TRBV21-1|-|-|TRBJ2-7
TGTGCCAGCAGTACAGGGTTCAAGGCCGAGCAGTACTTC
CASSTGFKAEQYF
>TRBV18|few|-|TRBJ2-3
TGTGCCAGCTCACCTACATTTAGCACAGATACGCAGTATTTT
CASSPTFSTDTQYF
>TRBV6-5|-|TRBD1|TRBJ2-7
TGTGCCAGCAGGACCTCCGGGACAGGGGACTACGAGCAGTACTTC
CASRTSGTGDYEQYF
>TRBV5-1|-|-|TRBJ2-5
TGCGCCAGCAGTGCAGGCGCAAGGCGAGAGACCCAGTACTTC
CASSAGARRETQYF
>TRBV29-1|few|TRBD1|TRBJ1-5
TGCAGCGTTACACAGGGGGCGACTGGGCAGCCCCAGCATTTT
CSVTQGATGQPQHF
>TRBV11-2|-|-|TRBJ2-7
TGTGCCAGCAGTCCACGACAGCTCCTACCCTACGAGCAGTACTTC
CASSPRQLLPYEQYF
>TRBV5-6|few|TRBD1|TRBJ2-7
TGTGCCAGCAGGCGACAGGGGTTAACCTACGAGCAGTACTTC
CASRRQGLTYEQYF